A single sample is the source of the 32 T cell receptor beta chains below, sequenced in a study of CD8 T cells in ankylosing spondylitis. Study findings and constraints: One TCR beta motif, made up of 7 or 8 highly homologous variants, appeared characteristic of ankylosing spondylitis blood.

TCRdb ran MiXCR on the 5' RACE reads and lists one entry per CDR3 protein. The sample has roughly 440,000 distinct CDR3 sequences; 17% are singletons. These receptors are not linked to any known antigen. The sequenced material came from blood, either unsorted or a sorted T cell fraction (not recorded which). These TCRs come from a male donor with ankylosing spondylitis.

The chain has TRBV4-2 and TRBJ2-1, with 9 bases matching TRBD1. In germline, CDR1 is LGHNA, CDR2 YNFKEQ. The CDR3 is 13 residues long. Germline trimming cut 0 bases from V and 13 bases from J; bases unmatched to any gene: 4. As DNA, the CDR3 is TGTGCCAGCAGCCAAGAAAGGGACAGGGTCCAGTTCTTC. Translation: CASSQERDRVQFF.

The chain uses TRBV4-1 and TRBJ1-5; D gene ambiguous. This CDR3 comprises 14 residues. V lost 1 base and J 5 bases, leaving 9 bases between the germline ends. The germline CDR1 and CDR2 sequences are MGHRA and YSYEKL. The CDR3 nucleotides read TGCGCCAGCAGCCAAGCCCGCAACCATCAGCCCCAGCATTTT. Its translation is CASSQARNHQPQHF.

This clonotype has just a few counts. The rearrangement joins TRBV2 to TRBJ2-1, with 9 bases identical to TRBD2. Germline trimming cut 5 bases from V and 1 base from J; bases unmatched to any gene: 9. This CDR3 comprises 17 residues. Looked up from germline, CDR1 is SNHLY and CDR2 is FYNNEI. CDR3 amino acids: CASSSSVSGSSYNEQFF. The CDR3 DNA reads as TGTGCCAGCAGTTCTAGCGTTAGCGGGAGTTCCTACAATGAGCAGTTCTTC.

The chain uses TRBV29-1 and TRBJ2-6; D gene unclear. The V and J ends lost 0 bases and 1 base respectively, with 10 bases between them. Germline V CDR1 and CDR2: SQVTM, ANQGSEA. This CDR3 contains 16 residues. DNA for the CDR3: TGCAGCGTTGAAGATGGGTCGAAGTCTGGGGCCAACGTCCTGACTTTC. Its protein product is CSVEDGSKSGANVLTF.

This chain connects TRBV28 to TRBJ2-5, with TRBD1 matching over 9 bases. Trimming removed 7 bases from V and 5 bases from J; junction bases left unmatched: 5. Germline V CDR1 and CDR2: MDHEN, SYDVKM. This CDR3 is built from 13 residues. The CDR3 nucleotides are TGTGCCAGCACAACAGGGGGCGGGGAGACCCAGTACTTC. Residues: CASTTGGGETQYF.

A few counts support this clonotype. The rearrangement uses TRBV7-2 and TRBJ1-1, with D possibly matching TRBD1 (6 bases). Germline V gene sequence: CDR1 SGHTA, CDR2 FQGNSA. V was shortened by 5 bases and J by 4 bases, with 14 bases between the two germline ends. The CDR3 loop spans 14 amino acids. This chain's CDR3 is CASSAQGSGTEAFF. The DNA of the CDR3 is TGTGCCAGCAGCGCCCAGGGGTCTGGCACTGAAGCTTTCTTT.

This clonotype was found a few times. The chain is built from TRBV12-3 or TRBV12-4 and TRBJ2-7, with unresolved D. V lost 2 bases and J 0 bases, leaving 5 bases between the germline ends. The CDR3 contains 13 residues. CDR3: CASSLSISYEQYF. CDR3 DNA sequence: TGTGCCAGCAGTTTATCCATCTCCTACGAGCAGTACTTC.

This clonotype was recorded a few times. V gene TRBV5-1 combines with J gene TRBJ2-7; either TRBD1 or TRBD2 may supply D (6 bases each). Germline CDR1 SGHRS, CDR2 YFSETQ. V dropped 0 bases and J dropped 5 bases, with 12 bases sitting between them. CDR3 length equals 14 residues. The CDR3 loop reads CASSLGGAGDEQYF. CDR3 bases: TGCGCCAGCAGCTTGGGGGGGGCAGGGGACGAGCAGTACTTC. Combining the CDR3 with reference TRBV5-1 and TRBJ2-7 gives the whole variable domain KAGVTQTPRYLIKTRGQQVTLSCSPISGHRSVSWYQQTPGQGLQFLFEYFSETQRNKGNFPGRFSGRQFSNSRSEMNVSTLELGDSALYLCASSLGGAGDEQYFGPGTRLTVT.

The chain recombines TRBV2 with TRBJ2-5; D is uncertain. The CDR3 extends over 15 amino acids. V lost 6 bases and J 5 bases, leaving 19 bases between the germline ends. Germline V gene lookup returns CDR1 SNHLY and CDR2 FYNNEI. The CDR3 coding sequence is TGTGCCAGCAGGCGAACCGGATCCCCGGTTGAGACCCAGTACTTC. It yields the protein CASRRTGSPVETQYF. Filled out from reference TRBV2 and TRBJ2-5, the complete variable domain reads EPEVTQTPSHQVTQMGQEVILRCVPISNHLYFYWYRQILGQKVEFLVSFYNNEISEKSEIFDDQFSVERPDGSNFTLKIRSTKLEDSAMYFCASRRTGSPVETQYFGPGTRLLVL.

This chain uses TRBV18 with TRBJ2-3; D could derive from TRBD1 or TRBD2 (5 bases each). The V and J ends lost 2 bases and 9 bases respectively, with 12 bases between them. The CDR3 extends over 13 amino acids. CDR1 is KGHSH, CDR2 LQKENI, per germline. In nucleotides, the CDR3 is TGTGCCAGCTCACCATCTCAGGGAGACACGCAGTATTTT. It codes for CASSPSQGDTQYF.

The chain links TRBV9 to TRBJ2-2; 7 bases align to TRBD2. The CDR3 is 15 residues long. V lost 3 bases to trimming and J lost 4 bases; unmatched junction nucleotides: 6. CDR1 is SGDLS and CDR2 is YYNGEE in the germline V gene. Here the CDR3 DNA reads TGTGCCAGCAGCGCACGGGGGGACGGCACCGGGGAGCTGTTTTTT. This translates into CASSARGDGTGELFF.

The J gene is TRBJ2-3, the V gene TRBV11-2; D is undetermined. CDR1 SGHAT and CDR2 FQNNGV come from the germline V gene. V lost 5 bases and J 4 bases, leaving 16 bases between the germline ends. This CDR3 is 15 amino acids long. The CDR3 DNA is TGTGCCAGCAGCCCCCGGAAGGCCGTGTCAGATACGCAGTATTTT. Amino acid sequence: CASSPRKAVSDTQYF.

This clonotype occurred a few times. The chain uses TRBV27 and TRBJ2-1; D might be TRBD2 (6 bases). Germline CDR1 reads MNHEY; CDR2 reads SMNVEV (reference sequence). This CDR3 is built from 14 residues. The ends were cut back, 10 bases at V and 0 bases at J, with 13 bases in the middle. The DNA for the CDR3 is TGTGCCACCCGGGGACTCCCCTCCTACAATGAGCAGTTCTTC. This sequence encodes CATRGLPSYNEQFF.

This clonotype was seen more than once but under ten times. This CDR3 is CSARAGGNLNTEAFF. CDR3 in DNA: TGCAGTGCTAGAGCGGGGGGCAATTTGAACACTGAAGCTTTCTTT. This chain uses TRBV20-1 with TRBJ1-1, with a weak D call TRBD1 (6 bases). In germline, CDR1 is DFQATT, CDR2 SNEGSKA (reference sequence). The CDR3 totals 15 residues. Trimming left V 1 base short and J 0 bases short, with 12 bases between.

This clonotype has only a few counts. The CDR3 coding sequence is TGTGCCAGCAGTAAACAACGACCCACAGATACGCAGTATTTT. Protein sequence: CASSKQRPTDTQYF. The rearrangement uses TRBV6-1 and TRBJ2-3; D unresolved. The CDR3 contains 14 residues. CDR1 is MNHNS, CDR2 SASEGT, per germline. The ends were cut back, 5 bases at V and 2 bases at J, with 11 bases in the middle.

This clonotype occurred a few times. The V call is TRBV7-3, the J call TRBJ2-2; tentatively, D is TRBD2 (6 bases). The germline CDR1 and CDR2 sequences are SGHTA and FQGTGA. The V end was cut by 0 bases, the J end by 1 base, with 12 bases between. This CDR3 contains 17 residues. The DNA of the CDR3 is TGTGCCAGCAGCTTAACGAAACAGGAGGGGAACACCGGGGAGCTGTTTTTT. It codes for CASSLTKQEGNTGELFF.

V is TRBV6-6 and J is TRBJ2-7; TRBD2 is a possible D gene (6 bases). CDR3 length: 13 residues. Deletions cut 6 bases from V and 4 bases from J, with 13 bases between. In germline, CDR1 is MNHNY, CDR2 SVGAGI (reference sequence). The CDR3 region is CASRVGGLYEQYF. CDR3 bases: TGTGCCAGCAGGGTGGGAGGACTTTACGAGCAGTACTTC.

The chain employs TRBV7-9 and TRBJ1-1; no clear D gene. The germline gives CDR1 SEHNR, CDR2 FQNEAQ (reference sequence). The germline V and J ends were trimmed by 3 bases and 1 base, with 6 bases remaining between them. The CDR3 has 13 residues. This CDR3 is CASSFWPNTEAFF. The CDR3 DNA reads TGTGCCAGCAGCTTTTGGCCGAACACTGAAGCTTTCTTT. Based on the CDR3 plus reference TRBV7-9 and TRBJ1-1, the full variable domain is DTGVSQNPRHKITKRGQNVTFRCDPISEHNRLYWYRQTLGQGPEFLTYFQNEAQLEKSRLLSDRFSAERPKGSFSTLEIQRTEQGDSAMYLCASSFWPNTEAFFGQGTRLTVV.

As for this clonotype: An end of the junction does not agree with germline; a read error may underlie this. This chain uses TRBV20-1 with TRBJ2-2; 13 positions match TRBD2. This CDR3 is built from 17 residues. In germline, CDR1 is DFQATT, CDR2 SNEGSKA (reference sequence). In DNA, the CDR3 is TGCAGTTCTAGAGACGGACTAGCGGGAGCGGGAACCGGGGAGCTGTTTTTT. Amino acids: CSSRDGLAGAGTGELFF.

This clonotype has more than one count but fewer than ten. V gene TRBV7-9 combines with J gene TRBJ1-1, with a possible D match to TRBD1 (5 bases). The CDR3 has 13 amino acids. Between the trimmed V and J ends, which lost 7 bases and 7 bases, there was a span of 16 bases. The germline V gene encodes CDR1 SEHNR and CDR2 FQNEAQ (reference sequence). CDR3: CASTFSDRNEAFF. CDR3 DNA sequence: TGTGCCAGCACCTTTAGTGACAGAAATGAAGCTTTCTTT. The whole variable domain, remainder taken from reference TRBV7-9 and TRBJ1-1, is DTGVSQNPRHKITKRGQNVTFRCDPISEHNRLYWYRQTLGQGPEFLTYFQNEAQLEKSRLLSDRFSAERPKGSFSTLEIQRTEQGDSAMYLCASTFSDRNEAFFGQGTRLTVV.

This clonotype showed up just a few times. V and J are TRBV7-2 and TRBJ2-2; the D is unclear. Between the trimmed V and J ends, which lost 5 bases and 3 bases, there was a span of 13 bases. There are 15 residues in the CDR3. Germline loops: CDR1 SGHTA, CDR2 FQGNSA. In DNA form, the CDR3 reads TGTGCCAGCAGCCGTAGATCCCTGGACACCGGGGAGCTGTTTTTT. It is translated as CASSRRSLDTGELFF.

This clonotype was found a few times. The V call is TRBV12-3 or TRBV12-4, the J call TRBJ1-1; D not resolved. CDR3 size: 11 residues. Trimming left V 7 bases short and J 3 bases short, with 6 bases between. The CDR3 DNA reads TGTGCCAGCACCCGGTACACTGAAGCTTTCTTT. This sequence encodes CASTRYTEAFF.

The J gene is TRBJ1-6, the V gene TRBV14, with 8 positions matching TRBD1. Unmatched junction bases numbered 2, after V lost 0 bases and J lost 7 bases. The CDR3 totals 15 residues. CDR1 and CDR2 (germline): SGHDN, FVKESK. The CDR3 protein is CASSQETGVNSPLHF. CDR3 coding DNA: TGTGCCAGCAGCCAAGAGACAGGGGTCAATTCACCCCTCCACTTT.

This chain joins TRBV28 and TRBJ2-7; no clear D gene. The CDR3 covers 15 residues. Deletions cut 4 bases from V and 0 bases from J, with 13 bases between. Germline V gene sequence: CDR1 MDHEN, CDR2 SYDVKM. The CDR3 DNA is TGTGCCAGCAGTTCAACAAGCGCCGGCTCCTACGAGCAGTACTTC. It translates to CASSSTSAGSYEQYF.

This clonotype was recorded a few times. The gene calls are TRBV25-1 and TRBJ2-7; TRBD1 agrees at 10 bases. Trimming cost V 6 bases and J 5 bases; bases outside gene matches: 10. Per the germline V gene, CDR1 is MGHDK and CDR2 is SYGVNS. CDR3 length: 15 amino acids. CDR3 in DNA: TGTGCCAGCAGCCCTTTCGACAGGGGGCTGAACGAGCAGTACTTC. Protein sequence: CASSPFDRGLNEQYF.

This clonotype was observed a few times. The CDR3 reads CASSQQDTHTQYF. CDR3 sequence (DNA): TGCGCCAGCAGCCAACAAGACACCCATACGCAGTATTTT. The rearrangement joins TRBV4-3 to TRBJ2-3; D gene uncertain. Germline loops: CDR1 LGHNA, CDR2 YSLEER. The CDR3 is 13 amino acids. Trimming removed 2 bases from V and 7 bases from J, with 10 bases in between.

The V and J genes are TRBV2 and TRBJ2-2; the match to TRBD1 covers 7 bases. There are 15 residues in the CDR3. Trimming cost V 8 bases and J 4 bases; bases outside gene matches: 10. The germline V gene encodes CDR1 SNHLY and CDR2 FYNNEI. CDR3 bases: TGTGCCAGCGGCCGGGACAGCCAAATCACCGGGGAGCTGTTTTTT. Its protein is CASGRDSQITGELFF. Filled out from reference TRBV2 and TRBJ2-2, the complete variable domain reads EPEVTQTPSHQVTQMGQEVILRCVPISNHLYFYWYRQILGQKVEFLVSFYNNEISEKSEIFDDQFSVERPDGSNFTLKIRSTKLEDSAMYFCASGRDSQITGELFFGEGSRLTVL.

This rearrangement joins TRBV12-3 or TRBV12-4 to TRBJ2-3, with D unclear. V was shortened by 5 bases and J by 2 bases, with 8 bases between the two germline ends. The CDR3 spans 13 residues. The CDR3 DNA follows: TGTGCCAGCAGTCGTGGCCACACAGATACGCAGTATTTT. Its translation is CASSRGHTDTQYF.

V gene TRBV20-1 combines with J gene TRBJ1-1; the match to TRBD1 covers 8 bases. The CDR3 runs to 15 residues. Germline lookup yields CDR1 DFQATT and CDR2 SNEGSKA (reference sequence). Trimming cost V 3 bases and J 1 base; bases outside gene matches: 7. The CDR3 DNA sequence: TGCAGTGCTAGGACCACAGGGACAGGGAACACTGAAGCTTTCTTT. This sequence encodes CSARTTGTGNTEAFF.

The chain has TRBV7-9 and TRBJ2-3; D is unclear. This CDR3 is built from 13 residues. Trimming removed 5 bases from V and 4 bases from J, with 10 bases in between. CDR1 and CDR2 (germline): SEHNR, FQNEAQ (reference sequence). The CDR3 loop is CASSRAPADTQYF. In DNA form, the CDR3 reads TGTGCCAGCAGCAGGGCCCCCGCAGATACGCAGTATTTT.

There are many counts of this clonotype. The gene calls are TRBV4-1 and TRBJ1-2; D is ambiguous. Per germline, CDR1 MGHRA and CDR2 YSYEKL. This CDR3 is built from 14 residues. V gave up 4 bases and J gave up 1 base, with 10 bases separating them. In DNA, the CDR3 is TGCGCCAGCAGCCCCTCTGGGCATAACTATGGCTACACCTTC. It is translated as CASSPSGHNYGYTF.

This chain links TRBV7-3 with TRBJ2-2; 8 bases match TRBD1. Germline loops: CDR1 SGHTA, CDR2 FQGTGA. The CDR3 sequence is 14 residues long. V was clipped by 5 bases and J by 4 bases; unmatched bases: 3. This chain's CDR3 is CASSRQGFTGELFF. The DNA for the CDR3 is TGTGCCAGCAGCAGACAGGGGTTCACCGGGGAGCTGTTTTTT. Using reference TRBV7-3 and TRBJ2-2 for the parts outside the CDR3, the full variable domain is GAGVSQTPSNKVTEKGKYVELRCDPISGHTALYWYRQSLGQGPEFLIYFQGTGAADDSGLPNDRFFAVRPEGSVSTLKIQRTERGDSAVYLCASSRQGFTGELFFGEGSRLTVL.